The 24 T cell receptor beta chains presented below share a single source sample, sequenced in a study of T cells after yellow fever vaccination. MiXCR was run by TCRdb on the 5' RACE reads, yielding one entry per CDR3 protein. Altogether about 25,000 distinct CDR3 sequences are present, less than 3.5% being singletons, with the ten largest covering around 0.98%. This specimen was PBMCs, either bulk or a sorted T-cell subset (CD4+, CD8+, memory, or dextramer-sorted; not recorded which), taken around 45 days after the first yellow fever vaccination. Every receptor here comes from a man between 18 and 35 years old who received the YFV17D yellow fever vaccine.

This clonotype was seen at least ten times. The chain has TRBV14 and TRBJ1-5; D is ambiguous. The CDR3 extends over 16 amino acids. Germline assignment: CDR1 SGHDN and CDR2 FVKESK. Between the trimmed V and J ends, which lost 4 bases and 4 bases, there was a span of 17 bases. This chain's CDR3 is CASSRGSKSWNQPQHF. CDR3 in DNA: TGTGCCAGCAGCCGCGGAAGTAAGTCCTGGAATCAGCCCCAGCATTTT.

This clonotype was recorded many times. The chain has TRBV2 and TRBJ1-2; TRBD1 aligns across 7 bases. Germline assignment: CDR1 SNHLY and CDR2 FYNNEI. CDR3 length: 14 residues. V lost 8 bases to trimming and J lost 4 bases; unmatched junction nucleotides: 10. The CDR3 sequence: CASLYLGQSYGYTF. For the CDR3, the DNA is TGTGCCAGCCTTTATTTGGGACAGAGCTATGGCTACACCTTC. The whole variable domain, remainder taken from reference TRBV2 and TRBJ1-2, is EPEVTQTPSHQVTQMGQEVILRCVPISNHLYFYWYRQILGQKVEFLVSFYNNEISEKSEIFDDQFSVERPDGSNFTLKIRSTKLEDSAMYFCASLYLGQSYGYTFGSGTRLTVV.

This clonotype was seen ten or more times. The chain joins TRBV4-2 to TRBJ2-3; D gene ambiguous. The length of the CDR3 is 13 residues. Germline V lookup: CDR1 LGHNA, CDR2 YNFKEQ. The ends were cut back, 3 bases at V and 2 bases at J, with 6 bases in the middle. The CDR3 spells CASSHRYTDTQYF. As DNA, the CDR3 is TGTGCCAGCAGCCACAGATACACAGATACGCAGTATTTT.

This clonotype has at least ten counts. The V gene is TRBV28, the J gene TRBJ1-6, with unresolved D. The V gene's germline CDR1 is MDHEN and CDR2 SYDVKM. This CDR3 contains 16 residues. Trimming removed 7 bases at V and 8 bases at J, with 21 bases between. The CDR3 protein is CASTEGGYVLDSPLHF. The CDR3 DNA follows: TGTGCCAGCACCGAGGGAGGGTACGTGCTAGATTCACCCCTCCACTTT.

This clonotype was counted ten times or more. The CDR3 sequence is CASSRGQGNTDTQYF. CDR3 in DNA: TGTGCCAGCAGCCGCGGACAGGGGAACACAGATACGCAGTATTTT. This chain uses TRBV12-3 or TRBV12-4 with TRBJ2-3, with 9 bases matching TRBD1. The CDR3 runs 15 residues. Losses at the gene ends were 6 bases for V and 2 bases for J; bases not matched to a gene: 6.

This clonotype is medium-sized in the sample. J is TRBJ2-3 and V is TRBV5-1; 12 positions match TRBD2. Germline CDR1 reads SGHRS; CDR2 reads YFSETQ. This CDR3 spans 17 amino acids. V was clipped by 2 bases and J by 5 bases; unmatched bases: 9. The CDR3, as DNA: TGCGCCAGCAGCTTCGCCCGGACTAGCGGGGATGGAGATACGCAGTATTTT. This codes for CASSFARTSGDGDTQYF.

This clonotype was recorded at least ten times. V usage is TRBV6-5 and J usage is TRBJ2-3, with D maybe TRBD1 (6 bases). The V and J ends lost 7 bases and 9 bases respectively, with 23 bases between them. Germline-derived CDR1 and CDR2 are MNHEY and SVGAGI. The CDR3 consists of 15 residues. As DNA, the CDR3 is TGTGCCAGCAATCCACTACTTACAGGGACCCAGACGCAGTATTTT. This sequence encodes CASNPLLTGTQTQYF.

This clonotype was detected many times. The gene calls are TRBV2 and TRBJ2-7; TRBD1 is a possible D gene (6 bases). V lost 4 bases to trimming and J lost 4 bases, with 8 bases between them. The CDR3 has 12 amino acids. Germline-derived CDR1 and CDR2 are SNHLY and FYNNEI. This CDR3 reads CASSGTVYEQYF. In DNA, the CDR3 is TGTGCCAGCAGTGGGACAGTTTACGAGCAGTACTTC.

Ten or more counts support this clonotype. The J gene is TRBJ1-1, the V gene TRBV12-3 or TRBV12-4; tentatively, D is TRBD1 (5 bases). Trimming took off 3 bases at V and 1 base at J, with 6 bases between the two ends. The CDR3 has 13 residues. The CDR3: CASSFQGNTEAFF. In DNA form, the CDR3 reads TGTGCCAGCAGTTTCCAGGGGAACACTGAAGCTTTCTTT.

This clonotype was counted ten times or more. V is TRBV3-1 and J is TRBJ2-5; TRBD1 agrees at 7 bases. V trimming: 6 bases; J trimming: 5 bases; junction bases outside the gene matches: 6. Germline V gives CDR1 LGHDT, CDR2 YNNKEL (reference sequence). CDR3 length equals 13 residues. CDR3: CASRHRGTETQYF. In DNA, the CDR3 is TGTGCCAGCAGACACAGGGGAACGGAGACCCAGTACTTC.

This clonotype has ten or more counts. The CDR3 DNA sequence: TGTGCCAGCAGTTACAGGACAGGGGGCACTGAAGCTTTCTTT. Translated, it gives CASSYRTGGTEAFF. The rearrangement joins TRBV6-5 to TRBJ1-1, with 10 bases that match TRBD1. The V segment lost 2 bases and the J segment 4 bases; nucleotides outside the gene matches: 1. The CDR3 is 14 residues long. Germline V gives CDR1 MNHEY, CDR2 SVGAGI.

This clonotype was seen repeatedly, ten times or more. The chain links TRBV5-1 to TRBJ2-3; unclear D gene. This CDR3 is built from 15 residues. Trimming removed 0 bases at V and 0 bases at J, with 8 bases between. Germline CDR1 SGHRS, CDR2 YFSETQ. CDR3: CASSLATRSTDTQYF. In DNA, the CDR3 is TGCGCCAGCAGCTTGGCCACACGAAGCACAGATACGCAGTATTTT.

Many counts were recorded for this clonotype. V usage is TRBV5-1 and J usage is TRBJ2-3; D perhaps matches TRBD2 (5 bases). Between the trimmed V and J ends, which lost 0 bases and 5 bases, there was a span of 10 bases. This CDR3 has 14 residues. Germline V CDR1 and CDR2: SGHRS, YFSETQ. In DNA form, the CDR3 reads TGCGCCAGCAGCTTGGGTAGCGCGATAGATACGCAGTATTTT. It specifies CASSLGSAIDTQYF.

This clonotype was detected ten times or more. The chain employs TRBV5-1 and TRBJ2-7, with D unclear. V was clipped by 4 bases and J by 5 bases, with 10 bases between them. CDR3 size: 12 residues. Germline CDR1 and CDR2: SGHRS and YFSETQ. Here the CDR3 reads CASSATFHEQYF. CDR3 in DNA: TGCGCCAGCAGCGCCACGTTCCACGAGCAGTACTTC.

This clonotype was found many times. The V gene is TRBV6-5, the J gene TRBJ2-7, with TRBD1 matching 8 bases. V shed 6 bases, J shed 4 bases, and the junction held 11 bases outside the gene matches. This CDR3 is built from 15 residues. Germline-derived CDR1 and CDR2 are MNHEY and SVGAGI. CDR3 sequence (DNA): TGTGCCAGCAGAGGGGAGACAGGGGCTGGGTACGAGCAGTACTTC. Protein sequence: CASRGETGAGYEQYF.

In its sample, this clonotype was seen many times. V gene TRBV20-1 combines with J gene TRBJ1-2, with 10 bases fitting TRBD1. This CDR3 is 15 amino acids long. J was trimmed by 2 bases and V by 0 bases; bases with no gene match: 3. Looked up from germline, CDR1 is DFQATT and CDR2 is SNEGSKA (reference sequence). The CDR3 loop reads CSARDRTGGNYGYTF. CDR3 DNA: TGCAGTGCTAGAGATCGGACAGGGGGGAACTATGGCTACACCTTC.

Only a few counts were recorded for this clonotype. The chain uses TRBV20-1 and TRBJ2-7; D is undetermined. CDR1 is DFQATT and CDR2 is SNEGSKA in the germline V gene (reference sequence). The V and J ends lost 1 base and 0 bases respectively, with 10 bases between them. The CDR3 has 14 amino acids. In DNA form, the CDR3 reads TGCAGTGCTAGAGTCGCCAAGGGCTCCTACGAGCAGTACTTC. Residues: CSARVAKGSYEQYF.

There are many counts of this clonotype. CDR3 amino acids: CASSPFQGATEAFF. In DNA form, the CDR3 reads TGTGCCAGCAGTCCTTTTCAGGGGGCTACTGAAGCTTTCTTT. The chain joins TRBV12-3 or TRBV12-4 to TRBJ1-1; TRBD1 matches at 8 bases. The V gene end was trimmed by 5 bases and the J gene end by 5 bases; junction bases not matched to a gene: 7. The CDR3 length is 14 residues.

This clonotype was found many times. The chain has TRBV9 and TRBJ2-3; 9 positions agree with TRBD2. V lost 2 bases to trimming and J lost 0 bases; unmatched junction nucleotides: 7. Germline V gene sequence: CDR1 SGDLS, CDR2 YYNGEE. This CDR3 contains 17 residues. In DNA form, the CDR3 reads TGTGCCAGCAGCGTTTTGCGGGGGGGCAGAAGCACAGATACGCAGTATTTT. As protein: CASSVLRGGRSTDTQYF.

This clonotype was recorded at least ten times. This rearrangement joins TRBV2 to TRBJ2-2; perhaps TRBD1 as D (5 bases). V was trimmed by 8 bases and J by 0 bases, leaving 13 bases between them. This CDR3 comprises 15 residues. Germline lookup yields CDR1 SNHLY and CDR2 FYNNEI. The chain's CDR3 is CASGLGQTNTGELFF. The CDR3, as DNA: TGTGCCAGCGGATTGGGGCAGACGAACACCGGGGAGCTGTTTTTT.

There are many counts of this clonotype. The genes are TRBV3-1 and TRBJ1-6, with D unresolved. The CDR3 loop spans 13 amino acids. Germline CDR1 reads LGHDT; CDR2 reads YNNKEL (reference sequence). V gave up 4 bases and J gave up 8 bases, with 9 bases separating them. The CDR3 region has the DNA TGTGCCAGCAGCCTAAATACCTATTCACCCCTCCACTTT. Encoded protein: CASSLNTYSPLHF.

This clonotype showed up many times. The chain carries TRBV5-4 and TRBJ2-2; D gene uncertain. The CDR3 has 15 residues. Trimming stripped 2 bases from V and 1 base from J, with 9 bases between. Germline-derived CDR1 and CDR2 are SGHNT and YYREEE (reference sequence). In DNA form, the CDR3 reads TGTGCCAGCAGCTTAGGGCCGGTGAACACCGGGGAGCTGTTTTTT. Amino acids: CASSLGPVNTGELFF.

The chain has TRBV7-3 and TRBJ2-3, with 9 bases that match TRBD1. CDR3 size: 17 residues. V was clipped by 2 bases and J by 3 bases; unmatched bases: 9. Looked up from germline, CDR1 is SGHTA and CDR2 is FQGTGA. The CDR3 nucleotides read TGTGCCAGCAGCTTATTCCCCGGACAGGGGAGGACAGATACGCAGTATTTT. Translated, it gives CASSLFPGQGRTDTQYF.

This clonotype was seen ten or more times. The chain employs TRBV20-1 and TRBJ2-1; maybe TRBD2 (5 bases). The CDR3 sequence is 11 residues long. V was trimmed by 6 bases and J by 9 bases, leaving 12 bases between them. Germline V gene data show CDR1 as DFQATT and CDR2 as SNEGSKA (reference sequence). The CDR3 DNA sequence: TGCAGTGCCCCCTGGAGCGGTGAGCAGTTCTTC. Amino acid sequence: CSAPWSGEQFF.